This T cell receptor beta chain came from a study of cytomegalovirus exposure and HLA in healthy donors (dated by TCRdb to about 2017). Study-level background: An earlier analysis of several hundred of the donors reported roughly 300 Gb of sequence data and roughly 120 million unique TCR beta sequences obtained from 180 million or so T cells. An early release that covered about 600 HLA-typed donors contained approximately 290 gigabases of sequencing data and about 84 million unique TCR sequences. Among the roughly 400 genotyped donors, 75% to 90% belonged to the genetic ancestry cluster associated with self-reported Caucasian donors. The study aimed to test whether signatures of past pathogen exposure could be identified by cataloging public T cell receptors. Using immunosequencing, the study profiled T cell repertoires from 500 to 800 subjects and related those repertoires to cytomegalovirus serostatus. A separate validation cohort of roughly 120 different subjects was used in addition to the 666-subject first cohort. To predict cytomegalovirus infection status, the study combined high-throughput TCR immunosequencing, statistical association of individual TCRs with disease status, and machine learning. In a later analysis, previously published TCR beta repertoires from 666 donors were re-analyzed and high-resolution HLA genotyping was added so that TCR occurrence patterns could be studied. In the later analysis, no new phenotypic data were used to find candidate immune exposures; instead, reliance was placed on TCR beta sequences and their occurrence across donors. An earlier analysis of about 620 of the donors applied high-throughput TCR beta sequencing to assess whether each TCR beta V gene segment acted as functional or pseudogenic. Donor age, sex, ethnicity and CMV serostatus were compiled together with the repertoire data. Genome-wide SNP genotypes for about 55% of the roughly 670 donors were used in a later genetic analysis, which treated that subset as a discovery cohort. All discovery cohort repertoires had been generated using a single sequencing platform. Class I and class II HLA loci were covered by the typing at four-digit resolution. The number of typed donors differed by locus: about 620-630 for A, B, C, DRB1 and DQB1; 500 to 550 for DQA1; fewer than 610 for DPA1; and around 450 for DPB1. Because of strong linkage in the cohort, roughly 5 DR-DQ haplotypes were treated as single units for association and clustering. On average, around 240,000 unique TCR beta nucleotide sequences were sequenced per donor among a few hundred genotyped donors of the cohort, with about 17% of those sequences being non-productive. Results and caveats for the whole study, not just this receptor: The study listed 150 to 200 TCR beta chains as associated with cytomegalovirus. Most CMV-associated TCR beta chains appeared to be HLA-restricted in a later analysis, and the HLA associations seemed to be driven largely by CMV exposure. In both the original and validation cohorts, the classifier was reported to diagnose cytomegalovirus status with high specificity and sensitivity. An association between a missense DCLRE1C variant and V-gene and J-gene trimming of TCR beta chains was found in a later genetic analysis and replicated in an independent cohort. A cluster of highly shared sequence variants was judged likely to represent a technical artifact of the sequencing pipeline. Only TCR beta chains were sequenced in this cohort, and the absence of alpha or paired-chain data limited detectable features. The authors suggested that the approach could potentially be generalized to other disease states and immunological phenotypes. A further reported finding was that TCR beta sequences accurately predicted the HLA-A and HLA-B alleles for most subjects in the first cohort. Because the 87-base-pair reads could not distinguish some IMGT-functional V segments, including TRBV6-2 and TRBV6-3, those segments were excluded. In a later analysis, about 17,000 TCR beta sequences were associated with specific HLA alleles at a false discovery rate of 0.05. In a later analysis, HLA-associated TCR beta chains showed more clonal expansion and lower generation probabilities than non-associated chains that were equally common. A later genetic analysis reported fewer N-insertions in productive TCRs among donors in an Asian-associated ancestry cluster than the roughly 620-donor mean. Because some donors lacked HLA typing at each locus, the association tests relied only on the typed subset. For the cohort, immune exposure information was limited to CMV serostatus. Because counts were too low, roughly 16 rarely observed V segments, including chromosome 9 orphons, were left out of the earlier analysis of about 500 of the donors. Sequencing depth was assumed to be roughly uniform across donors in the presence/absence analyses, though that assumption may not hold. A later analysis found that TCR association rates varied across HLA loci, with DRB1 alleles showing the most associated TCRs and HLA-C alleles the fewest. When HLA alleles, especially DR and DQ, strongly co-occurred, attributing TCR associations to individual alleles was difficult. An earlier analysis of approximately 600 of the donors showed that most TCR beta V segments appeared in productive rearrangements either about 90% or about 30% of the time, which broadly matched IMGT annotations. According to a later analysis, parvovirus B19, influenza, CMV and Epstein-Barr virus appeared linked to several top co-occurrence clusters. Three of the identified cytomegalovirus-associated TCR beta chains were confirmed in vitro to be specific for cytomegalovirus antigens. Most TCR sequences were seen in very few donors, while some public TCRs were found in many individuals. Linkage disequilibrium might explain the correlated functional status among segregating V segments, but an unknown experimental factor could not be excluded.

The CDR1 and CDR2 encoded by the germline V gene (reference sequence) are SEHNR and FQNEAQ. V is cut by 1 base and J by 12 bases, and the space between the germline ends is 13 bases. The CDR3 sequence holds 13 residues, the cysteine and phenylalanine included. Left in the record is the CDR3 DNA by itself, 39 bases read in frame from the first base. Library prep was done by the immunoSEQ multiplex PCR assay. For the multiplex PCR, a mixture combining 60 forward primers for TCR Vbeta segments and 13 reverse primers for TCR Jbeta segments was used. The CDR3 region of rearranged TCR beta genes was amplified from genomic DNA with a multiplex PCR assay. On the Illumina HiSeq System, the amplified TCR beta libraries were sequenced as 87-base-pair reads. The authors processed their data as follows. A later analysis tallied tens of millions of unique TCR beta chains across the roughly 610 repertoires, and around 9.9 million of those chains were shared by two or more donors. Raw reads were error-corrected and collapsed into unique sequences by a nearest-neighbor algorithm in which closely related sequences were merged to remove PCR and sequencing errors. CDR3 sequences were aligned to IMGT reference sequences to assign V, D and J gene segments. For a sequence to be retained, a match of at least six nucleotides was required to both a V gene segment and a J gene segment. A rearrangement was called productive if the CDR3 had no stop codons and remained in frame with V and J, and every other rearrangement was called non-productive. CDR3 was defined by IMGT convention, running from the second conserved V-encoded cysteine to the conserved J-encoded phenylalanine. In an earlier analysis of roughly 610 of the donors, sequences lacking an unambiguous match to a single V gene segment were excluded. An earlier analysis of over 450 of the donors classified V segments as functional when productive rearrangements were above 56.7% and as segregating when the standard deviation between donors was above 5%. A statistical classification framework was built for diagnosing cytomegalovirus status from the catalog of TCR beta chain sequences. V and J gene assignment, in a later analysis, came from comparing TCR nucleotide sequences with IMGT/GENE-DB human TR gene sequences. Using the TCRdist pipeline, a later analysis assigned CDR3 sequences along with most-parsimonious VDJ recombination scenarios. In a later analysis, every TCR beta chain was defined by the combination of its CDR3 amino acid sequence and its V-gene family, and reads without a unique V-gene family were dropped. To address suspected cross-contamination and a sequencing artifact, a later analysis removed 592 highly shared, low-generation-probability nucleotide sequences. In a later analysis, a clonal expansion index was calculated for each public chain from normalized within-repertoire ranks of inferred template counts. Generation probabilities in a later analysis came from a VDJ recombination model fitted to out-of-frame rearrangements, and those results were checked against IGoR. Hypergeometric tests were used in a later analysis to score TCR-TCR, TCR-HLA and TCR-CMV co-occurrence, with a repertoire-size bias correction applied to the TCR pairs. In a later analysis, false discovery rates were estimated by permuting HLA or CMV assignments 20 times. In a later analysis, co-occurring TCRs were grouped with DBSCAN, and TCRdist sequence similarity was added when clustering was performed within HLA-allele-positive subsets. For co-occurrence clustering, repertoires with fewer than 30,000 or more than 120,000 public chains were excluded, along with roughly 5 repertoires with anomalous nucleotide sharing. The clones in this table, taken by TCRdb from immuneACCESS, are in-frame only. Not every clone is retained; where verified, under half of the shortfall comes from an unresolved V gene, and the cause of the rest is unknown. V and J calls and clone size follow that table, whereas D and trimming were derived from the DNA. Present in this sample are about 190,000 clones, around 80% of which were seen just once. Approximately 2.4% of the sample goes to the ten largest clones.

This clone was detected only once. Its binding antigen is unknown. There are no base qualities to consult, and no much larger clone falls within one base. The cohort comprised 670 or so healthy bone marrow donors. All cohort members were sampled while nominally healthy, although unrecorded immune exposures were likely present. The donor was CMV seronegative and was included in the group of several hundred seronegative cohort members. A peripheral blood sample was provided by each donor, and peripheral blood mononuclear cells were used for TCR beta sequencing. Genomic DNA was extracted from the blood cell samples with the Qiagen DNeasy Blood Extraction Kit.

The receptor was derived from a male donor in good health and CMV-seronegative. Sequencing was performed on PBMCs. In this chain, TRBV7-9 is recombined with TRBJ2-1; the D gene is possibly TRBD2, with 7 bases matching. The CDR3 region has the sequence CASSLEAGAGQFF. The bases are TGTGCCAGCAGCTTAGAGGCGGGGGCCGGGCAGTTCTTC.